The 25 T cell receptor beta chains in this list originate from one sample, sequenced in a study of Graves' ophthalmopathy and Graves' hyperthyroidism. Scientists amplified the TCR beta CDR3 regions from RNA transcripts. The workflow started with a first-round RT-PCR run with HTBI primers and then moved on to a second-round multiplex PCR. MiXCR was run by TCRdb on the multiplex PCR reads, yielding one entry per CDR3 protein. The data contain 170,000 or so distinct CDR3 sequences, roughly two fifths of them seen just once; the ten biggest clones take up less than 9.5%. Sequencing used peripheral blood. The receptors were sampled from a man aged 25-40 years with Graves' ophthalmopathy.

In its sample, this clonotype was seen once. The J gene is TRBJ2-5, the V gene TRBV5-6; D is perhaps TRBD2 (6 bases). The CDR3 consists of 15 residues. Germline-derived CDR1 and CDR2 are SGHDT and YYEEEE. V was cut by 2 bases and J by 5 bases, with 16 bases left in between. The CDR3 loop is CASSFRGSGPETQYF. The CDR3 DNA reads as TGTGCCAGCAGCTTCCGAGGGAGCGGGCCGGAGACCCAGTACTTC.

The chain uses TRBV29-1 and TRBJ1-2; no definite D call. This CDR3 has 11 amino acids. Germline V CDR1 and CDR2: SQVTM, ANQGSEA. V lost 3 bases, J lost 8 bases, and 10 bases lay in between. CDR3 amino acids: CSVEARPGYTF. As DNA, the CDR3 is TGCAGCGTTGAGGCCCGTCCCGGCTACACCTTC.

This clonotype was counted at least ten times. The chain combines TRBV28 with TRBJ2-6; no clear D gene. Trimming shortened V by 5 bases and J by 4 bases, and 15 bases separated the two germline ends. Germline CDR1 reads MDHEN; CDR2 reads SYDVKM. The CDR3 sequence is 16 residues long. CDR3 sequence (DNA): TGTGCCAGCAGTCCCGGAGTAGTTTCCGGGGCCAACGTCCTGACTTTC. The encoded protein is CASSPGVVSGANVLTF. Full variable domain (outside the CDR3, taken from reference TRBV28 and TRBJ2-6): DVKVTQSSRYLVKRTGEKVFLECVQDMDHENMFWYRQDPGLGLRLIYFSYDVKMKEKGDIPEGYSVSREKKERFSLILESASTNQTSMYLCASSPGVVSGANVLTFGAGSRLTVL.

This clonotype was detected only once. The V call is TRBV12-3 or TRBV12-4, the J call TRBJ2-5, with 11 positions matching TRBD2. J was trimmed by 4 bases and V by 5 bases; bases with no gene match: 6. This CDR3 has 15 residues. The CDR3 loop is CASSRGTSGGETQYF. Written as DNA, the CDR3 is TGTGCCAGCAGTAGAGGGACTAGCGGAGGAGAGACCCAGTACTTC.

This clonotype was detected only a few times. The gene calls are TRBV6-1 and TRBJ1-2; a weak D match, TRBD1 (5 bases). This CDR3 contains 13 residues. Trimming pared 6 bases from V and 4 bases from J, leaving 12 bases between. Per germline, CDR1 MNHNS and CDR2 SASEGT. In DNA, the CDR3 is TGTGCCAGCAGGGACACCTTCATCTATGGCTACACCTTC. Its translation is CASRDTFIYGYTF.

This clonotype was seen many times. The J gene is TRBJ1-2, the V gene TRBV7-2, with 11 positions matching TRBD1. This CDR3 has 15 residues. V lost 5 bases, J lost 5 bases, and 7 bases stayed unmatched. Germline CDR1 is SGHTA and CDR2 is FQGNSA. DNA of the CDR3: TGTGCCAGCAGCCCGGACAGGGGGCGATCTTATGGCTACACCTTC. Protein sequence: CASSPDRGRSYGYTF.

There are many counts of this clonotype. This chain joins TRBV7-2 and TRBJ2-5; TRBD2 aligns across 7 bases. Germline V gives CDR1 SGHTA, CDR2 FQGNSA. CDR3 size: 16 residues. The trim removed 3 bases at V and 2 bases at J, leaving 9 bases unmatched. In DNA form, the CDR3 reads TGTGCCAGCAGCTTGCGACCCGGGGGAGGGCAAGAGACCCAGTACTTC. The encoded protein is CASSLRPGGGQETQYF.

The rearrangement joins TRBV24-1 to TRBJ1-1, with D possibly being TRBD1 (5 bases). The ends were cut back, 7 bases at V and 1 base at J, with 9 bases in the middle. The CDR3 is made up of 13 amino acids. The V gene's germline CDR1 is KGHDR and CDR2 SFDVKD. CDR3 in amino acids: CATSKGPNTEAFF. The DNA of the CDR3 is TGTGCCACCAGCAAGGGGCCGAACACTGAAGCTTTCTTT.

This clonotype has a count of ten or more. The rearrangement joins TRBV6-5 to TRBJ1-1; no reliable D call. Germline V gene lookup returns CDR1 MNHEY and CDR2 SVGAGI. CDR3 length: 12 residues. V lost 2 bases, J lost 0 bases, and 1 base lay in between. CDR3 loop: CASSYLNTEAFF. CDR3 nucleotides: TGTGCCAGCAGTTACCTGAACACTGAAGCTTTCTTT.

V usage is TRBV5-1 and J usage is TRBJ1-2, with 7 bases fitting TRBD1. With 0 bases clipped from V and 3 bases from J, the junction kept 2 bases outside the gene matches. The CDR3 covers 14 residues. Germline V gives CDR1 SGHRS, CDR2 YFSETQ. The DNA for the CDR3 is TGCGCCAGCAGCTTGGCCGGACAGGACTATGGCTACACCTTC. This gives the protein CASSLAGQDYGYTF.

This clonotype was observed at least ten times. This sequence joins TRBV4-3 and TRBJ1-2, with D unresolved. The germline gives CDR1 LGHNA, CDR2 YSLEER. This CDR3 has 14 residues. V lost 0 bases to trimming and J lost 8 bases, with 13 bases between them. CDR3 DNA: TGCGCCAGCAGCCAAGATGTTGACTCTTGGGGCTACACCTTC. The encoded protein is CASSQDVDSWGYTF.

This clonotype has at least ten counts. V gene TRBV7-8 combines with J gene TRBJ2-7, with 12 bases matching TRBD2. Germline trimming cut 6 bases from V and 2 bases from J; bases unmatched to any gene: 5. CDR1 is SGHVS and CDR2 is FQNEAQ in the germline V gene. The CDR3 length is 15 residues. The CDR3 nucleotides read TGTGCCAGCAGACTACTAGCGGGAGGTCCCTACGAGCAGTACTTC. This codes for CASRLLAGGPYEQYF.

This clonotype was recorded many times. The CDR3 nucleotides are TGTGCCAGCAGCTTGGCCCCTGGGAACTCCTACGAGCAGTACTTC. Translating gives CASSLAPGNSYEQYF. The chain has TRBV5-5 and TRBJ2-7; D is uncertain. Trimming took 0 bases from V and 0 from J, leaving 10 bases between them. The CDR3 length is 15 residues. Germline CDR1 and CDR2: SGHKS and YYEKEE (reference sequence).

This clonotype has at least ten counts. CDR3 sequence reads: CASTLFGGLGSYNSPLHF. CDR3 nucleotide sequence: TGTGCCAGCACCCTATTCGGGGGCCTGGGGTCCTATAATTCACCCCTCCACTTT. The V gene is TRBV6-5, the J gene TRBJ1-6; TRBD1 is a possible D gene (6 bases). The CDR3 is 18 residues long. The V end was cut by 7 bases, the J end by 1 base, with 20 bases between. CDR1 is MNHEY and CDR2 is SVGAGI in the germline V gene.

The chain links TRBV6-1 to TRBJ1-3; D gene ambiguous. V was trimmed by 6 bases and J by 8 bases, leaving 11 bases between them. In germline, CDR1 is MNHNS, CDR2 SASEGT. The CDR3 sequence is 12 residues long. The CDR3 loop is CASRVSGDTIYF. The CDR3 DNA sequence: TGTGCCAGCAGGGTCTCTGGGGACACCATATATTTT.

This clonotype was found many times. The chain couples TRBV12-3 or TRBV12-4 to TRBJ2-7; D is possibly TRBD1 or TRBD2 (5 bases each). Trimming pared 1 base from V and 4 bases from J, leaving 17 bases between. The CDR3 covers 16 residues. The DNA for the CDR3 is TGTGCCAGCAGTTTAGGGGGACCACCGCTATTGTACGAGCAGTACTTC. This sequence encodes CASSLGGPPLLYEQYF.

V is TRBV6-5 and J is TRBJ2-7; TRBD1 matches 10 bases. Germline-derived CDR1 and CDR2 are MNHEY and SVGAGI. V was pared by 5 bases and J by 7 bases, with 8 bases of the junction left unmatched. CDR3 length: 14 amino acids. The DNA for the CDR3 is TGTGCCAGCAGTCACCGGGACAGGGGTGATGAGCAGTACTTC. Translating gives CASSHRDRGDEQYF.

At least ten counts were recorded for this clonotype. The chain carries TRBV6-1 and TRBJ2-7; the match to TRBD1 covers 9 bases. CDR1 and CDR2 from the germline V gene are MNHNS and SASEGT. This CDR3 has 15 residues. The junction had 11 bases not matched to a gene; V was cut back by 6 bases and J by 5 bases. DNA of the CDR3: TGTGCCAGCAGGTCCCCAGACAGGGGGTTGAACGAGCAGTACTTC. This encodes CASRSPDRGLNEQYF.

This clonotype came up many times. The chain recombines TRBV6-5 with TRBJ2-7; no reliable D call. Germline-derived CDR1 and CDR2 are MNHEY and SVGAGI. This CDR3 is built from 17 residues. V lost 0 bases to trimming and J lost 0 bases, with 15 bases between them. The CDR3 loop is CASSYSTAEASSYEQYF. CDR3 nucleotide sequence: TGTGCCAGCAGTTACTCGACGGCGGAAGCGAGCTCCTACGAGCAGTACTTC.

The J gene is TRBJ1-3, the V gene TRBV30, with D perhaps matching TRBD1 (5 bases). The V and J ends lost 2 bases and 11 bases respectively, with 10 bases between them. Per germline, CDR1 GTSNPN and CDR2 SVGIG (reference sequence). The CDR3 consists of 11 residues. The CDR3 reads CAWSKRGAIYF. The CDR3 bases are TGTGCCTGGAGTAAGAGGGGAGCCATATATTTT. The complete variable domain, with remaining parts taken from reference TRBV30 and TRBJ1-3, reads SQTIHQWPATLVQPVGSPLSLECTVEGTSNPNLYWYRQAAGRGLQLLFYSVGIGQISSEVPQNLSASRPQDRQFILSSKKLLLSDSGFYLCAWSKRGAIYFGEGSWLTVV.

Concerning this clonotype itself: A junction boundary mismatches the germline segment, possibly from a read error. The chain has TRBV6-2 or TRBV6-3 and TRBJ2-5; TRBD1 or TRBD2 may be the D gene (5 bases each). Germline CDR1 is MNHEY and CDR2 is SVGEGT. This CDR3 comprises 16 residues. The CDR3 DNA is TGCGCCAGCAGCCAGAACCCCGGGACGCTTCAAGAGACCCAGTACTTC. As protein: CASSQNPGTLQETQYF.

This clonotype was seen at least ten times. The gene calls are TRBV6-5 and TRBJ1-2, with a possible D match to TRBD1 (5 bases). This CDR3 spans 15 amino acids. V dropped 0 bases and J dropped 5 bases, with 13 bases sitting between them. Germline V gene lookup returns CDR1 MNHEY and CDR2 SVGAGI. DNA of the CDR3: TGTGCCAGCAGTTACTCACGGGACTCCAAATATGGCTACACCTTC. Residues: CASSYSRDSKYGYTF.

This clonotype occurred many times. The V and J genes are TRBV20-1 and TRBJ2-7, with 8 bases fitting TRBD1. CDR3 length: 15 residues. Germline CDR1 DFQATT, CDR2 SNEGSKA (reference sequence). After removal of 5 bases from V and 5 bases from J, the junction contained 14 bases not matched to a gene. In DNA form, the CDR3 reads TGCAGTGCTGACCTTCGAGACAGGGGCTCGCACGAGCAGTACTTC. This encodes CSADLRDRGSHEQYF.

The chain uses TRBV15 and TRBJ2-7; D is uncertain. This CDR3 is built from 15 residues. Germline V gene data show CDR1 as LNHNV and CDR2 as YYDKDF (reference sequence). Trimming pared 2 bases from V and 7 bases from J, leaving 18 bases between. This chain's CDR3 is CATSRQTSRIPEQYF. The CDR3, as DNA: TGTGCCACCAGCAGACAGACATCTAGAATCCCTGAGCAGTACTTC.

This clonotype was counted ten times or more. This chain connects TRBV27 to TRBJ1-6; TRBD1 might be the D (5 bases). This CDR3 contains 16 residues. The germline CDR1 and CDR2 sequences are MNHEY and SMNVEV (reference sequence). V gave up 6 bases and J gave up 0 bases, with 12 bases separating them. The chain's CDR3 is CASSRTSSSYNSPLHF. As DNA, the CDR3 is TGTGCCAGCAGCAGGACATCGAGCTCCTATAATTCACCCCTCCACTTT.